This T cell receptor (beta chain) was sequenced in a study of shared clonotypes between healthy human individuals. The study drew all its donors from Caucasian adults living in Nashville, Tennessee. Sequencing was performed with immunoSEQ multiplex PCR; in TCRdb, only in-frame clones are kept and a portion is missing. Of over a million clones in the sample, 70% to 80% were seen once. CDR3 length equals 13 residues. The V gene's germline CDR1 is MNHNS and CDR2 SASEGT. Trimming took 7 bases from V and 12 from J; bases not matched to a gene: 12. The origin of this receptor is a man between 18 and 29 years old in good health. Some clones in this sample may be carry-over from other donors' samples. Sequencing was carried out using memory CD4+ T cells from PBMCs. The subset is: CD45RA-negative fraction. The V gene is TRBV6-1, the J gene TRBJ2-7; 10 nucleotides agree with TRBD1. The DNA for the CDR3 is TGTGCCAGCATCGGGACAGGGGCCCGTCGTGCGTACTTC. This encodes CASIGTGARRAYF.